This T cell receptor beta chain was captured by sequencing in a study of T cell responses to AZD1222 COVID-19 vaccine. For the study at large: Second doses at about 4 or about 12 weeks were pooled. General study results and limits: Sampling that yielded the repertoires occurred only after the peak T cell response.

The assay was immunoSEQ multiplex PCR, and TCRdb's table has in-frame clones only and misses some. Of around 170,000 clones in the sample, approximately 90% are singletons; the top ten hold 4.4%. Comments on this clone: Its specificity is unknown.

The V segment lost 4 bases and the J segment 6 bases; nucleotides outside the gene matches: 7. The CDR3 is 16 residues long. Germline lookup yields CDR1 SGHAT and CDR2 FQNNGV. The sample consisted of peripheral blood, taken on day 0 of AZD1222 vaccination. The chain employs TRBV11-2 and TRBJ1-6, with TRBD1 matching over 9 bases. This TCR came from an adult in good health. The CDR3 reads CASSSRQGGSNSPLHF. CDR3 coding DNA: TGTGCCAGCAGCTCCAGACAGGGGGGTAGTAATTCACCCCTCCACTTT.